One and the same sample provided the 3 T cell receptor beta chains below, sequenced in a study of molecular identifiers for immune sequencing clone quantification. TCRdb recomputed calls from the PCR reads with MiXCR, one row per CDR3 protein. The sample carries about 630,000 distinct CDR3 sequences, 25% recorded once. The sample taken for sequencing was naive CD8+ T cells from blood, with Jurkat cell RNA spiked in. As for subset: FACS-sorted CD8+CD4-CCR7+CD45RA+ naive T cells. These receptors were collected from a human donor in good health. Some libraries in this study had Jurkat cell RNA spiked in.

Concerning this clonotype itself: A single base separates this from a much larger clone, so it may be a read error. This rearrangement joins TRBV28 to TRBJ1-2; a weak D match, TRBD1 (5 bases). The CDR3 consists of 14 residues. Germline V gene data show CDR1 as MDHEN and CDR2 as SYDVKM. CDR3 loop: CASSLVLQADGYPF. In DNA, the CDR3 is TGTGCCAGCAGTCTAGTCCTACAGGCTGATGGCTACCCCTTC.

Many counts were recorded for this clonotype. This chain joins TRBV28 and TRBJ1-5; D not resolved. CDR1 MDHEN and CDR2 SYDVKM come from the germline V gene. Trimming shortened V by 10 bases and J by 2 bases, and 15 bases separated the two germline ends. The CDR3 consists of 14 residues. Here the CDR3 reads CATSEMNGNQPQHF. CDR3 nucleotide sequence: TGTGCCACCAGCGAGATGAACGGCAATCAGCCCCAGCATTTT.

About this clonotype itself: With a much larger clone just one base away, this may be a read error. CDR3 in DNA: TGTGCCATCGAGGGAGGGTCCGCGCAGTACTTC. It translates to CAIEGGSAQYF. The chain combines TRBV25-1 with TRBJ2-7; 7 bases are a match to TRBD2. Germline V gene data show CDR1 as MGHDK and CDR2 as SYGVNS. V shed 10 bases, J shed 9 bases, and the junction held 9 bases outside the gene matches. CDR3 length: 11 residues.